The clone carrying this T cell receptor (beta chain) was detected a few times. Its antigen is as yet unknown. These data are taken from a study of T cells in Graves' hyperthyroidism and ophthalmopathy. Findings of the study overall: Ophthalmopathy prediction by the model preceded onset by a median approximately six months.

Germline CDR1 reads SGHDN; CDR2 reads FVKESK. CDR3 length: 16 residues. V lost 0 bases and J 2 bases, leaving 10 bases between the germline ends. Amplified TCR beta CDR3 regions derived from RNA transcripts. RT-PCR in the first round (using the HTBI primer set) targeted the TCR CDR3. One entry per CDR3 protein results from TCRdb running MiXCR on the multiplex PCR reads. The table includes under 250,000 distinct CDR3 sequences, about 25% detected once. Material for sequencing was blood. The chain employs TRBV14 and TRBJ2-2; D may be TRBD1 (6 bases). The sequence was collected from a woman aged 40 to 50 with Graves' ophthalmopathy. The DNA of the CDR3 is TGTGCCAGCAGCCAAGATTGGGGGCTTAACACCGGGGAGCTGTTTTTT. Residues: CASSQDWGLNTGELFF.